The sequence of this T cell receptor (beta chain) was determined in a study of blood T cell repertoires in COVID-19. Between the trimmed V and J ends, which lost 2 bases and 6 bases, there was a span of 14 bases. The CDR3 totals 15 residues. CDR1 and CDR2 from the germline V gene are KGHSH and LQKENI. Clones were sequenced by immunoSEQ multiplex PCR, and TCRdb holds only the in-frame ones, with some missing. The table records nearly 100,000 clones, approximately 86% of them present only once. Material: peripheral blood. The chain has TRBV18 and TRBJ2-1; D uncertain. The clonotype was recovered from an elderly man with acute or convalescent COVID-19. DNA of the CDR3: TGTGCCAGCTCACCAGGTAGCTCCGTTGGCAATGAGCAGTTCTTC. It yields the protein CASSPGSSVGNEQFF.